These 2 T cell receptor beta chains were all obtained from the same sample, sequenced in a study of shared clonotypes between healthy human individuals. Positive CCR7 selection of CD45RO-negative cells yielded the naive CD8 cells, and terminally differentiated effector memory CD45RA+ cells were excluded. TCRdb keeps only in-frame clones here, not all; method: immunoSEQ multiplex PCR. The repertoire consists of about 2 million clones, with approximately 94% occurring once and the leading ten covering around 1.1%. The sequenced sample consisted of naive CD8+ T cells sorted from blood. These receptors were obtained from a man aged 18 to 30 in good health.

J is TRBJ2-1 and V is TRBV5-8, with 7 bases that match TRBD2. CDR1 and CDR2 from the germline V gene are SGHTS and YDEGEE. V shed 6 bases, J shed 10 bases, and the junction held 19 bases outside the gene matches. The CDR3 is made up of 16 amino acids. As DNA, the CDR3 is TGTGCCAGCAACCCCGGGACGCAGATCTCGCGGGAGGAGCAGTTCTTC. It codes for CASNPGTQISREEQFF.

This chain links TRBV7-6 with TRBJ2-1; 16 nucleotides align to TRBD2. V gave up 0 bases and J gave up 5 bases; unmatched junction bases: 7. CDR1 and CDR2 from the germline V gene are SGHVS and FNYEAQ. The CDR3 is made up of 19 amino acids. The DNA for the CDR3 is TGTGCCAGCAGCTTAGCGCAGGGACTAGCGGGAGGGCCGAACAATGAGCAGTTCTTC. This codes for CASSLAQGLAGGPNNEQFF.